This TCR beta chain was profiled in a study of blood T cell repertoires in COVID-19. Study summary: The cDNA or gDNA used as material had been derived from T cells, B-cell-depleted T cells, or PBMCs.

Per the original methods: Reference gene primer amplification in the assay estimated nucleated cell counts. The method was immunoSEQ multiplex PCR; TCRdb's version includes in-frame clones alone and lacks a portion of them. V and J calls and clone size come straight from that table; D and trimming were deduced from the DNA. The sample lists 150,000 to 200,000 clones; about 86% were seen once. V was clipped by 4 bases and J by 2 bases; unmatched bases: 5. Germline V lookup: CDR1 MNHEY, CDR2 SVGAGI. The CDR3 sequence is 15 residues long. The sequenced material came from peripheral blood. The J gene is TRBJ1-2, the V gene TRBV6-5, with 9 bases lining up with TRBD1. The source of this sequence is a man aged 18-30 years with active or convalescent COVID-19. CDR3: CASSWNGQGNYGYTF. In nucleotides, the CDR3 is TGTGCCAGCAGTTGGAACGGACAGGGGAACTATGGCTACACCTTC.